This is a list of T cell receptor beta chains from one sample in a study of beta chain features in type 1 diabetes. Method: immunoSEQ multiplex PCR; TCRdb's copy keeps in-frame clones and lacks some. The sample includes more than 300,000 clones, approximately 12% of them seen just once. Input material: naive CD4+ T cells from blood. These receptors all come from a man younger than 35 in good health. Both conserved end residues are part of each CDR3. The order of the fields is J gene, V gene, clone size, D gene, CDR3 DNA, CDR3 protein. D genes are given only for firm matches. Rows may omit the clone size; those that give it use once, few, many or a size class.

j_call: TRBJ2-1
v_call: TRBV5-1
clone_size: few
d_call: NA
cdr3_nt: TGCGCCAGCAGCTTGGTAGGTCAAGGGGATATCGATGAGCAGTTCTTC
cdr3_aa: CASSLVGQGDIDEQFF

j_call: TRBJ2-2
v_call: TRBV29-1
clone_size: NA
d_call: NA
cdr3_nt: TGCAGCGCCAGATCGGGGGGCCGGAGCACCGGGGAGCTGTTTTTT
cdr3_aa: CSARSGGRSTGELFF

j_call: TRBJ2-1
v_call: TRBV30
clone_size: few
d_call: TRBD2
cdr3_nt: TGTGCCTGGAATATGGAGGGAGGGGAGCATGAGCAGTTCTTC
cdr3_aa: CAWNMEGGEHEQFF

j_call: TRBJ1-2
v_call: TRBV4-3
clone_size: few
d_call: NA
cdr3_nt: TGCGCCAGCAGCCAAGATAACTACCCGACCTATGGCTACACCTTC
cdr3_aa: CASSQDNYPTYGYTF

j_call: TRBJ1-5
v_call: TRBV27
clone_size: few
d_call: NA
cdr3_nt: TGTGCCAGCAGTTTCGATGGGGGGGGGTATGAGCCCCAGCATTTT
cdr3_aa: CASSFDGGGYEPQHF

j_call: TRBJ1-1
v_call: TRBV7-9
clone_size: few
d_call: NA
cdr3_nt: TGTGCCAGCAGGTCACAGGGTTTCACTGAAGCTTTCTTT
cdr3_aa: CASRSQGFTEAFF

j_call: TRBJ2-7
v_call: TRBV29-1
clone_size: NA
d_call: TRBD2
cdr3_nt: TGCAGCGTTGATAGAGCGGGAGGATTTAACGAGCAGTACTTC
cdr3_aa: CSVDRAGGFNEQYF

j_call: TRBJ2-7
v_call: TRBV15
clone_size: NA
d_call: NA
cdr3_nt: TGTGCCACCAGCAGAGATCAGGGGAGAGAGCAGTACTTC
cdr3_aa: CATSRDQGREQYF

j_call: TRBJ1-2
v_call: TRBV10-3
clone_size: NA
d_call: TRBD1
cdr3_nt: TGTGCCATCAGTGAGTCGCAGGGGGATGGCTACACCTTC
cdr3_aa: CAISESQGDGYTF

j_call: TRBJ2-4
v_call: TRBV4-3
clone_size: NA
d_call: NA
cdr3_nt: TGCGCCAGCAGCCAAGATGGAGGAGGGGGGGGCACTCGGGGCATTCAGTACTTC
cdr3_aa: CASSQDGGGGGTRGIQYF

j_call: TRBJ1-4
v_call: TRBV4-3
clone_size: NA
d_call: NA
cdr3_nt: TGCGCCAGCAGCCAAGATAAGGGGTTAGGTGAAAAACTGTTTTTT
cdr3_aa: CASSQDKGLGEKLFF

j_call: TRBJ2-2
v_call: TRBV19
clone_size: few
d_call: NA
cdr3_nt: TGTGCCAGTAGCCCCCTGCTGAGAACCGGGGAGCTGTTTTTT
cdr3_aa: CASSPLLRTGELFF

j_call: TRBJ2-1
v_call: TRBV7-2
clone_size: few
d_call: NA
cdr3_nt: TGTGCCAGCACCAGTATGGACTTCTCCTACAATGAGCAGTTCTTC
cdr3_aa: CASTSMDFSYNEQFF